Below are 31 T cell receptor beta chains sequenced from a single sample in a study of cytomegalovirus exposure and HLA in healthy donors. PCR used 60 Vbeta primers and 13 Jbeta primers. The protocol was immunoSEQ multiplex PCR, while the TCRdb copy is restricted to in-frame clones and leaves out a portion. The sample has about 130,000 clones; 70% to 80% are singletons. Sequenced: PBMCs. The receptors originated from a man aged 40-49 years in good health and CMV-seropositive.

The DNA of the CDR3 is TGTGCCACTATGTCGACAGGGGAGAACACTGAAGCTTTCTTT. Translation gives CATMSTGENTEAFF. The J gene is TRBJ1-1, the V gene TRBV28; 8 nucleotides agree with TRBD1. CDR3 length: 14 amino acids. Germline CDR1 reads MDHEN; CDR2 reads SYDVKM. V shed 10 bases and J 1 base; nucleotides not matched to a gene: 8.

This clone turned up a few times. V gene TRBV4-1 combines with J gene TRBJ1-2, with no clear D. The CDR3 is made up of 15 amino acids. The germline gives CDR1 MGHRA, CDR2 YSYEKL. The V gene lost 2 bases and the J gene lost 5 bases, with 15 bases spanning the gap. CDR3 DNA: TGCGCCAGCAGCCAATTGTTCTTGTCGGGGTATGGCTACACCTTC. Translating it yields CASSQLFLSGYGYTF.

The rearrangement joins TRBV2 to TRBJ1-4; 7 positions agree with TRBD1. The CDR3 runs 11 residues. Germline-derived CDR1 and CDR2 are SNHLY and FYNNEI. V gave up 7 bases and J gave up 12 bases; unmatched junction bases: 5. The chain's CDR3 is CASTEGTELFF. CDR3 DNA sequence: TGTGCCAGCACCGAGGGGACAGAACTGTTTTTT.

This chain uses TRBV5-6 with TRBJ1-2, with a weak D call TRBD1 (5 bases). Deletions cut 0 bases from V and 2 bases from J, with 11 bases between. Germline CDR1 and CDR2: SGHDT and YYEEEE. The CDR3 sequence is 15 residues long. The CDR3 DNA is TGTGCCAGCAGCTTGGGCCCTGGGGCAAACTATGGCTACACCTTC. Encoded protein: CASSLGPGANYGYTF. The full variable domain, its missing parts supplied by reference TRBV5-6 and TRBJ1-2, is DAGVTQSPTHLIKTRGQQVTLRCSPKSGHDTVSWYQQALGQGPQFIFQYYEEEERQRGNFPDRFSGHQFPNYSSELNVNALLLGDSALYLCASSLGPGANYGYTFGSGTRLTVV.

The V and J genes are TRBV18 and TRBJ2-1; D is possibly TRBD1 (6 bases). With 0 bases removed from V and 9 bases from J, the gap between germline ends came to 9 bases. The CDR3 totals 13 residues. Germline CDR1 reads KGHSH; CDR2 reads LQKENI. The CDR3 coding sequence is TGTGCCAGCTCACCACCGTCGACAGGTGAGCAGTTCTTC. Protein: CASSPPSTGEQFF.

The V gene is TRBV11-3, the J gene TRBJ2-3, with D perhaps matching TRBD1 (8 bases). Germline CDR1 reads SGHNT; CDR2 reads YENEEA. CDR3 length: 15 amino acids. V gave up 5 bases and J gave up 8 bases, with 20 bases separating them. The CDR3 DNA follows: TGTGCCAGCAGCCGAAGTGGACAGGGAGGGGGTACGCAGTATTTT. Translation: CASSRSGQGGGTQYF.

This clone was recorded a few times. The genes are TRBV12-5 and TRBJ2-3, with 8 bases matching TRBD1. The V gene's germline CDR1 is LGHNT and CDR2 FRNRAP. J lost 1 base, V lost 4 bases, and 7 bases had no gene match. The CDR3 has 16 amino acids. In DNA form, the CDR3 reads TGTGCTAGTGGTTCCCTCCCGGGACAGGGCACAGATACGCAGTATTTT. Amino acid sequence: CASGSLPGQGTDTQYF.

The V call is TRBV30, the J call TRBJ2-1; 7 bases agree with TRBD1. This CDR3 is built from 15 residues. V lost 3 bases to trimming and J lost 4 bases; unmatched junction nucleotides: 9. Germline values: CDR1 GTSNPN, CDR2 SVGIG (reference sequence). CDR3 nucleotide sequence: TGTGCCTGGAGGAGTTGGGCCAGGGGGTACAATGAGCAGTTCTTC. Its protein product is CAWRSWARGYNEQFF.

This chain connects TRBV4-1 to TRBJ1-2; 10 bases are a match to TRBD1. Looked up from germline, CDR1 is MGHRA and CDR2 is YSYEKL. CDR3 length equals 14 residues. Trimming removed 4 bases from V and 2 bases from J; junction bases left unmatched: 1. The CDR3 DNA is TGCGCCAGCAGCCCGGACAGGGGGAACTATGGCTACACCTTC. Its protein product is CASSPDRGNYGYTF.

This clone has a single count. This chain links TRBV5-1 with TRBJ1-3; D not certain. Germline V gene lookup returns CDR1 SGHRS and CDR2 YFSETQ. The germline V and J ends were trimmed by 0 bases and 2 bases, with 6 bases remaining between them. The CDR3 consists of 14 residues. DNA for the CDR3: TGCGCCAGCAGCTTGGGTCAGGCTGGAAACACCATATATTTT. It yields the protein CASSLGQAGNTIYF.

The chain links TRBV19 to TRBJ1-2; possibly TRBD1 for D (6 bases). Germline V gene sequence: CDR1 LNHDA, CDR2 SQIVND (reference sequence). The CDR3 runs 20 residues. Trimming cost V 5 bases and J 7 bases, with 35 bases left between them. CDR3 loop: CASSYGTWQGTLTASSGYTF. The CDR3 DNA sequence: TGTGCCAGTAGTTATGGGACCTGGCAGGGGACATTAACCGCGTCTAGTGGCTACACCTTC.

The rearrangement uses TRBV30 and TRBJ1-4, with unresolved D. Trimming took 1 base from V and 2 from J, leaving 8 bases between them. Germline CDR1 and CDR2: GTSNPN and SVGIG (reference sequence). The CDR3 has 14 amino acids. The CDR3 reads CAWSALRTNEKLFF. In DNA form, the CDR3 reads TGTGCCTGGAGTGCCCTACGGACTAATGAAAAACTGTTTTTT.

The V call is TRBV2, the J call TRBJ1-5; weak D call: TRBD1 (5 bases). CDR1 SNHLY and CDR2 FYNNEI come from the germline V gene. V lost 3 bases and J 5 bases, leaving 11 bases between the germline ends. There are 14 residues in the CDR3. CDR3 residues: CASSESGFYQPQHF. In nucleotides, the CDR3 is TGTGCCAGCAGTGAGTCAGGGTTTTATCAGCCCCAGCATTTT. The full variable domain, completed using reference TRBV2 and TRBJ1-5, is EPEVTQTPSHQVTQMGQEVILRCVPISNHLYFYWYRQILGQKVEFLVSFYNNEISEKSEIFDDQFSVERPDGSNFTLKIRSTKLEDSAMYFCASSESGFYQPQHFGDGTRLSIL.

J is TRBJ1-1 and V is TRBV6-1; a possible D gene is TRBD1 (5 bases). The germline CDR1 and CDR2 sequences are MNHNS and SASEGT. The CDR3 is made up of 12 amino acids. V was trimmed by 6 bases and J by 9 bases, leaving 14 bases between them. CDR3 in amino acids: CASSPTGIKAFF. The CDR3, as DNA: TGTGCCAGCAGCCCCACAGGAATCAAAGCTTTCTTT.

This clone was counted a few times. The chain has TRBV6-4 and TRBJ1-1; D may be TRBD1 (5 bases). V was trimmed by 8 bases and J by 1 base, leaving 11 bases between them. The germline gives CDR1 MRHNA, CDR2 SNTAGT. This CDR3 region has 13 residues. The CDR3 DNA sequence: TGTGCCAGCTCTGGGGGGGGGAACACTGAAGCTTTCTTT. Its protein is CASSGGGNTEAFF.

The sample holds a few counts of this clone. The chain has TRBV6-5 and TRBJ2-3; D is unclear. V gave up 6 bases and J gave up 0 bases, with 7 bases separating them. This CDR3 is 13 amino acids long. Germline V gene data show CDR1 as MNHEY and CDR2 as SVGAGI. The CDR3 spells CASSTSSTDTQYF. In DNA, the CDR3 is TGTGCCAGCAGCACCAGTAGCACAGATACGCAGTATTTT.

About this clone: Other nucleotide sequences from this sample produce the same CDR3. The rearrangement joins TRBV7-2 to TRBJ1-3, with unresolved D. Trimming left V 1 base short and J 0 bases short, with 16 bases between. The CDR3 consists of 18 residues. The germline V gene has CDR1 SGHTA and CDR2 FQGNSA. CDR3: CASSLVFRLTNSGNTIYF. CDR3 DNA sequence: TGTGCCAGCAGCTTAGTTTTCAGACTTACGAACTCTGGAAACACCATATATTTT.

The chain carries TRBV27 and TRBJ2-1, with 13 bases matching TRBD2. The germline V gene has CDR1 MNHEY and CDR2 SMNVEV (reference sequence). Trimming cost V 6 bases and J 9 bases; bases outside gene matches: 5. The CDR3 covers 14 residues. The CDR3 reads CASRGLAGSREQFF. The DNA for the CDR3 is TGTGCCAGCAGGGGACTAGCGGGATCTCGTGAGCAGTTCTTC.

The gene calls are TRBV10-1 and TRBJ1-1, with D possibly matching TRBD1 (6 bases). V lost 2 bases, J lost 10 bases, and 14 bases lay in between. Germline values: CDR1 WNHNN, CDR2 SYGVQD (reference sequence). The CDR3 is 13 residues long. In DNA form, the CDR3 reads TGCGCCAGCAGTGAGCAGGTGGACAGCGCAGCTTTCTTT. Protein: CASSEQVDSAAFF.

This rearrangement joins TRBV18 to TRBJ1-1; the match to TRBD1 covers 8 bases. CDR3 size: 13 residues. The V segment lost 6 bases and the J segment 4 bases; nucleotides outside the gene matches: 4. Germline V gene sequence: CDR1 KGHSH, CDR2 LQKENI. DNA of the CDR3: TGTGCCAGCTCTCGCGACAGGGGCACTGAAGCTTTCTTT. This translates into CASSRDRGTEAFF.

In DNA, the CDR3 is TGTGCCAGCAGTGAAGCCCGGTATAGCAATCAGCCCCAGCATTTT. Translation gives CASSEARYSNQPQHF. This sequence joins TRBV6-1 and TRBJ1-5; no clear D. This CDR3 contains 15 residues. V lost 0 bases and J lost 0, with 6 bases in between. Germline CDR1 reads MNHNS; CDR2 reads SASEGT.

This clone was observed a single time. V usage is TRBV18 and J usage is TRBJ1-2; weak D call: TRBD1 (5 bases). Germline V gene sequence: CDR1 KGHSH, CDR2 LQKENI. The ends were cut back, 1 base at V and 8 bases at J, with 11 bases in the middle. The CDR3 contains 13 residues. The CDR3 DNA reads as TGTGCCAGCTCACCACGTGACAGCTGGGGCTACACCTTC. Protein product: CASSPRDSWGYTF.

This clone was counted once. The gene calls are TRBV5-1 and TRBJ2-5; possible D gene TRBD2, 5 bases. The J call may be incorrect, as the DNA end agrees better with TRBJ2-7. Germline CDR1 reads SGHRS; CDR2 reads YFSETQ. The CDR3 loop spans 15 amino acids. This CDR3 reads CASSLGAAPSYEQYF. The CDR3 nucleotides are TGCGCCAGCAGCTTGGGAGCGGCGCCGTCCTACGAGCAGTACTTC.

This clone was detected a few times. V gene TRBV2 combines with J gene TRBJ1-5, with a tentative D call TRBD1 (5 bases). The V end lost 4 bases, the J end lost 5 bases, and 9 bases lay between the germline ends. This CDR3 region has 13 residues. CDR1 SNHLY and CDR2 FYNNEI come from the germline V gene. The CDR3: CASSVAGYQPQHF. The CDR3 nucleotides are TGTGCCAGCAGTGTGGCAGGGTATCAGCCCCAGCATTTT.

This clone was counted once. The genes are TRBV25-1 and TRBJ1-1; TRBD1 aligns across 9 bases. The germline CDR1 and CDR2 sequences are MGHDK and SYGVNS. This CDR3 contains 17 residues. V lost 3 bases to trimming and J lost 5 bases; unmatched junction nucleotides: 13. The CDR3 bases are TGTGCCAGCAGTGATCTCTCCCCGGGACAGGGAAGGACTGAAGCTTTCTTT. Translating it yields CASSDLSPGQGRTEAFF. Drawing the rest from reference TRBV25-1 and TRBJ1-1, the complete variable domain is EADIYQTPRYLVIGTGKKITLECSQTMGHDKMYWYQQDPGMELHLIHYSYGVNSTEKGDLSSESTVSRIRTEHFPLTLESARPSHTSQYLCASSDLSPGQGRTEAFFGQGTRLTVV.

This clone was counted a few times. The V call is TRBV4-1, the J call TRBJ1-1; possible D gene TRBD1, 5 bases. The V gene's germline CDR1 is MGHRA and CDR2 YSYEKL. The CDR3 spans 15 residues. V lost 1 base and J 4 bases, leaving 13 bases between the germline ends. The CDR3, as DNA: TGCGCCAGCAGCCAAGGGGCAGGGATGGGCACTGAAGCTTTCTTT. As protein: CASSQGAGMGTEAFF.

This clone appeared a single time. This chain joins TRBV5-1 and TRBJ2-2, with 8 nucleotides matching TRBD1. V lost 0 bases and J lost 6; bases outside the gene matches: 4. Germline V gene data show CDR1 as SGHRS and CDR2 as YFSETQ. This CDR3 region has 15 residues. CDR3 sequence (DNA): TGCGCCAGCAGCTTGGGACAGGGGTCGCCCGGGGAGCTGTTTTTT. Protein: CASSLGQGSPGELFF.

The chain has TRBV2 and TRBJ1-4; 8 bases fit TRBD1. Germline V gives CDR1 SNHLY, CDR2 FYNNEI. This CDR3 region has 15 residues. V was clipped by 6 bases and J by 7 bases; unmatched bases: 10. CDR3: CASSPDRGGGEKLFF. The CDR3 bases are TGTGCCAGCAGCCCTGACAGGGGAGGTGGTGAAAAACTGTTTTTT.

V usage is TRBV7-9 and J usage is TRBJ2-2; 11 bases agree with TRBD2. Germline assignment: CDR1 SEHNR and CDR2 FQNEAQ (reference sequence). Losses at the gene ends were 4 bases for V and 5 bases for J; bases not matched to a gene: 3. This CDR3 has 15 residues. In DNA form, the CDR3 reads TGTGCCAGCAGCTCCCTAGCGGGAGGTACCGGGGAGCTGTTTTTT. Amino acid sequence: CASSSLAGGTGELFF. The full variable domain, rest sourced from reference TRBV7-9 and TRBJ2-2, is DTGVSQNPRHKITKRGQNVTFRCDPISEHNRLYWYRQTLGQGPEFLTYFQNEAQLEKSRLLSDRFSAERPKGSFSTLEIQRTEQGDSAMYLCASSSLAGGTGELFFGEGSRLTVL.

The chain carries TRBV4-2 and TRBJ2-7, with 8 bases fitting TRBD2. J was trimmed by 1 base and V by 4 bases; bases with no gene match: 9. The CDR3 totals 16 residues. Germline V gives CDR1 LGHNA, CDR2 YNFKEQ. This CDR3 reads CASSLGISGISYEQYF. CDR3 coding DNA: TGTGCCAGCAGCCTGGGGATTAGCGGGATTTCCTACGAGCAGTACTTC.

Regarding this clone: At one end, the junction sequence differs from germline, possibly due to a read error. The CDR3 DNA sequence: TGTTCCAGCAGCATCGTACAGGGGTCGGATTCACCCCTCCACTTT. Protein product: CSSSIVQGSDSPLHF. This chain joins TRBV7-9 and TRBJ1-6, with TRBD1 identical over 7 bases. This CDR3 is 15 amino acids long. CDR1 and CDR2 (germline): SEHNR, FQNEAQ (reference sequence).